These 9 T cell receptor beta chains originate from one sample sequenced in a study of blood T cell repertoires in COVID-19. Sequencing used immunoSEQ multiplex PCR; TCRdb keeps in-frame clones, though not all of them. The profile shows around 130,000 clones, around four fifths of them singletons. Material for sequencing was peripheral blood. All receptors derive from a man in his 60s with active or convalescent COVID-19.

The chain is built from TRBV28 and TRBJ1-3; a weak D match, TRBD1 (6 bases). Germline CDR1 is MDHEN and CDR2 is SYDVKM. V was clipped by 2 bases and J by 3 bases, with 11 bases between them. The CDR3 spans 15 residues. The CDR3 region is CASSLGNRVGNTIYF. CDR3 bases: TGTGCCAGCAGTTTAGGCAACAGGGTTGGAAACACCATATATTTT.

The chain recombines TRBV4-3 with TRBJ1-1, with D unclear. Germline V gene sequence: CDR1 LGHNA, CDR2 YSLEER. CDR3 length: 15 residues. Trimming left V 0 bases short and J 1 base short, with 9 bases between. For the CDR3, the DNA is TGCGCCAGCAGCCAAGATAAGCCCCCGAACACTGAAGCTTTCTTT. Translation gives CASSQDKPPNTEAFF.

The J gene is TRBJ1-3, the V gene TRBV27; D is perhaps TRBD1 (5 bases). The germline V gene encodes CDR1 MNHEY and CDR2 SMNVEV (reference sequence). V was cut by 11 bases and J by 0 bases, with 17 bases left in between. The CDR3 sequence is 15 residues long. The CDR3 sequence: CADSIDNNSGNTIYF. CDR3 DNA: TGTGCCGACAGCATAGATAATAACTCTGGAAACACCATATATTTT.

The chain's CDR3 is CASSLSWEGYTDTQYF. The DNA of the CDR3 is TGTGCCAGCAGTTTATCTTGGGAGGGATACACAGATACGCAGTATTTT. The chain couples TRBV27 to TRBJ2-3; 7 nucleotides line up with TRBD2. The V segment lost 0 bases and the J segment 2 bases; nucleotides outside the gene matches: 5. Germline CDR1 and CDR2: MNHEY and SMNVEV (reference sequence). This CDR3 has 16 residues.

V is TRBV7-9 and J is TRBJ2-2; the match to TRBD1 covers 9 bases. V gave up 5 bases and J gave up 5 bases; unmatched junction bases: 6. This CDR3 spans 15 amino acids. Germline assignment: CDR1 SEHNR and CDR2 FQNEAQ (reference sequence). CDR3 sequence reads: CASSPGTGRTGELFF. The CDR3 bases are TGTGCCAGCAGCCCCGGGACAGGGCGGACCGGGGAGCTGTTTTTT.

The chain is built from TRBV27 and TRBJ1-5; D might be TRBD1 (6 bases). CDR3 size: 15 residues. Trimming stripped 6 bases from V and 3 bases from J, with 15 bases between. CDR1 and CDR2 from the germline V gene are MNHEY and SMNVEV (reference sequence). The CDR3 region is CASRPGTNYNQPQHF. The CDR3 region has the DNA TGTGCCAGCAGACCAGGGACAAATTACAATCAGCCCCAGCATTTT.

This clone came up once. The J gene is TRBJ2-7, the V gene TRBV7-2; 8 bases are a match to TRBD2. Germline assignment: CDR1 SGHTA and CDR2 FQGNSA. Losses at the gene ends were 1 base for V and 5 bases for J; bases not matched to a gene: 10. The CDR3 extends over 16 amino acids. CDR3 loop: CASSLGVQRESDEQYF. DNA for the CDR3: TGTGCCAGCAGCTTAGGTGTTCAGCGGGAGAGCGACGAGCAGTACTTC.

The rearrangement joins TRBV7-8 to TRBJ2-5; TRBD1 matches 9 bases. The CDR3 consists of 16 residues. V gave up 4 bases and J gave up 5 bases; unmatched junction bases: 11. Looked up from germline, CDR1 is SGHVS and CDR2 is FQNEAQ. CDR3 nucleotide sequence: TGTGCCAGCAGCTCTAAACCGGGACAGGGCCGGGAGACCCAGTACTTC. The encoded protein is CASSSKPGQGRETQYF.

The rearrangement links TRBV3-1 (or the pseudogene TRBV3-2) to TRBJ2-3, with 10 bases identical to TRBD2. The V gene end was trimmed by 0 bases and the J gene end by 3 bases; junction bases not matched to a gene: 6. This CDR3 has 17 amino acids. Germline-derived CDR1 and CDR2 are LGHDT and YNNKEL (reference sequence). CDR3 nucleotides: TGTGCCAGCAGCCAAGATATGGCTAGCGGGAGAACAGATACGCAGTATTTT. Translated: CASSQDMASGRTDTQYF.